These T cell receptor beta chains were read from a single sample in a study. In TCRdb, the 5' RACE reads were re-called with MiXCR into one record per CDR3 protein. The profile shows fewer than 65,000 distinct CDR3 sequences, about a fifth of them singletons. The sequenced material came from tumor-infiltrating Tregs sorted from the breast tumor. These receptors came from a female donor with breast cancer. Both conserved end residues are part of each CDR3.

>TRBJ2-3|TRBV7-7
CASSLQGLSTDTQYF
>TRBJ2-2|TRBV4-3
CASSQIWGTGELFF
>TRBJ2-1|TRBV20-1
CSANFYNEQFF
>TRBJ2-1|TRBV4-1
CASSQSSGRAISYNEQFF
>TRBJ2-1|TRBV2
CASSYTSGEQFF
>TRBJ2-7|TRBV5-1
CASSLVPSDVEQYF
>TRBJ1-1|TRBV5-4
CASSRPTGRTGNTEAFF
>TRBJ1-2|TRBV9
CASSVATVNYGYTF
>TRBJ2-7|TRBV20-1
CSGWDEQYF
>TRBJ1-6|TRBV6-5
CASSLGHRGNSPLHF
>TRBJ2-6|TRBV6-1
CASVPPSLASGANVLTF
>TRBJ2-3|TRBV15
CANSPGTGGWDTQYF
>TRBJ2-1|TRBV24-1
CATSDLQGEANRAQFF
>TRBJ2-7|TRBV6-1
CASSERGGEQYF
>TRBJ2-4|TRBV20-1
CSAGRQEENIQYF
>TRBJ2-1|TRBV20-1
CSADLAGGYNEQVF
>TRBJ1-2|TRBV20-1
CSASHDSYGYTF
>TRBJ2-7|TRBV7-8
CASSIHWDSSSYEQYF
>TRBJ2-5|TRBV6-1
CASSKTGGPQETQYF
>TRBJ1-1|TRBV7-9
CASSLEGGRGTEAFF
>TRBJ1-1|TRBV5-1
CASSLVGLNTEAFF
>TRBJ2-3|TRBV7-2
CASRPSGGADTQYF
>TRBJ1-1|TRBV15
CATSRDDFPNTEAFF